This is a list of T cell receptor beta chains from one sample in a study of T-cell reconstitution after alpha-beta-depleted transplantation in children. TCRdb analysed the PCR reads with MiXCR anew, one entry per CDR3 protein. Of more than 200,000 distinct CDR3 sequences in the sample, roughly 25% were seen once. Sequenced here: PBMCs, sampled before TCRalphabeta/CD19-depleted stem cell transplant. These TCRs come from a girl aged 2-10 years with Fanconi anemia, due to receive a stem cell transplant. The CDR3 runs from the conserved cysteine through the conserved F or W. The order of the fields is clone size, J gene, D gene, V gene, CDR3 protein, CDR3 DNA. The D gene is left open where the match is weak. Rows give clone size only sometimes, using once, few, many, or a class for an expanded clone.

once TRBJ2-1 TRBD1 TRBV20-1 CSANSGQGPNEQFF TGCAGTGCTAATTCGGGACAGGGACCCAATGAGCAGTTCTTC
- TRBJ2-7 TRBD1 TRBV29-1 CSVVAADRGLNAPYF TGCAGCGTTGTTGCGGCGGACAGGGGGCTGAATGCTCCGTACTTC
- TRBJ2-7 - TRBV11-3 CASSEDPNGEQYF TGTGCCAGCAGCGAAGATCCCAACGGCGAGCAGTACTTC
many TRBJ2-7 - TRBV12-3/TRBV12-4 CASSLHPGQSSYEQYF TGTGCCAGCAGTTTACATCCAGGGCAGTCCTCCTACGAGCAGTACTTC
few TRBJ2-1 - TRBV29-1 CSVSTSYNEQFF TGCAGCGTTAGCACGTCCTACAATGAGCAGTTCTTC
- TRBJ1-2 - TRBV20-1 CSARVESNYGYTF TGCAGTGCTAGAGTTGAGTCTAACTATGGCTACACCTTC
- TRBJ1-1 TRBD1 TRBV5-1 CASSPGTAPTEAFF TGCGCCAGCAGCCCCGGGACAGCCCCGACTGAAGCTTTCTTT
- TRBJ2-3 - TRBV7-2 CASSLSYWGNTDTQYF TGTGCCAGCAGCTTATCTTACTGGGGTAACACAGATACGCAGTATTTT
- TRBJ1-1 - TRBV7-3 CASSLQWNTEAFF TGTGCCAGCAGCTTACAGTGGAACACTGAAGCTTTCTTT
few TRBJ2-1 TRBD2 TRBV29-1 CSVVLAVSYNEQFF TGCAGCGTTGTACTAGCGGTCTCCTACAATGAGCAGTTCTTC
many TRBJ2-2 - TRBV20-1 CSARDRATGELFF TGCAGTGCTAGAGATCGCGCCACCGGGGAGCTGTTTTTT
- TRBJ2-1 - TRBV7-2 CASSPEAGYNEQFF TGTGCCAGCAGCCCAGAGGCAGGCTACAATGAGCAGTTCTTC
- TRBJ1-2 - TRBV11-3 CASSADSNNYGYTF TGTGCCAGCAGCGCGGACAGCAATAACTATGGCTACACCTTC
many TRBJ2-1 TRBD2 TRBV12-3/TRBV12-4 CASSITSGEQFF TGTGCCAGCAGCATCACTAGCGGGGAGCAGTTCTTC